The 29 T cell receptor beta chains below come from one sample, sequenced in a study of T cell responses to AZD1222 COVID-19 vaccine. Profiling relied on immunoSEQ multiplex PCR, and the TCRdb table lists in-frame clones only, not all of them. The sample records about 130,000 clones, around 87% being singletons. The sample was peripheral blood, taken on day 0 of AZD1222 vaccination. The receptors were sampled from an adult in good health.

The CDR3 protein is CASSLVDSGTGIEQYF. The CDR3, as DNA: TGTGCCAGCAGCCTTGTGGACTCCGGGACAGGGATCGAGCAGTACTTC. This chain links TRBV28 with TRBJ2-7, with 9 bases lining up with TRBD1. The CDR3 loop spans 16 amino acids. The germline V gene encodes CDR1 MDHEN and CDR2 SYDVKM. After removal of 6 bases from V and 6 bases from J, the junction contained 15 bases not matched to a gene.

The chain links TRBV7-3 to TRBJ2-1, with 11 bases fitting TRBD1. The V gene end was trimmed by 4 bases and the J gene end by 6 bases; junction bases not matched to a gene: 11. This CDR3 spans 17 amino acids. In germline, CDR1 is SGHTA, CDR2 FQGTGA. CDR3: CASSYLGQGAIGNEQFF. CDR3 DNA sequence: TGTGCCAGCAGCTACCTCGGACAGGGGGCTATCGGCAATGAGCAGTTCTTC.

The CDR3 DNA follows: TGTGCCAGCAGTTCGGGGGGAGGTGGAAACACCATATATTTT. Translation: CASSSGGGGNTIYF. V usage is TRBV28 and J usage is TRBJ1-3, with D maybe TRBD1 (5 bases). This CDR3 spans 14 amino acids. Per the germline V gene, CDR1 is MDHEN and CDR2 is SYDVKM. V dropped 4 bases and J dropped 3 bases, with 10 bases sitting between them.

In its sample, this clone was seen a few times. The rearrangement uses TRBV30 and TRBJ2-2, with D possibly matching TRBD1 (6 bases). The V gene's germline CDR1 is GTSNPN and CDR2 SVGIG (reference sequence). With 4 bases removed from V and 6 bases from J, the gap between germline ends came to 12 bases. The CDR3 has 13 residues. The CDR3 here is CAWTTGTPGELFF. The CDR3 region has the DNA TGTGCCTGGACTACAGGGACCCCCGGGGAGCTGTTTTTT. Variable domain in full (rest from reference TRBV30 and TRBJ2-2): SQTIHQWPATLVQPVGSPLSLECTVEGTSNPNLYWYRQAAGRGLQLLFYSVGIGQISSEVPQNLSASRPQDRQFILSSKKLLLSDSGFYLCAWTTGTPGELFFGEGSRLTVL.

The genes are TRBV11-1 and TRBJ1-2; D gene unclear. From germline, CDR1 is SGHAT and CDR2 FQDESV (reference sequence). The ends were cut back, 0 bases at V and 8 bases at J, with 16 bases in the middle. The CDR3 length is 15 residues. The CDR3 nucleotides read TGTGCCAGCAGCTTAGCGGCAGCTTCCTTCGACGGCTACACCTTC. Amino acid sequence: CASSLAAASFDGYTF.

The V gene is TRBV5-1, the J gene TRBJ2-3; D may correspond to TRBD1 or TRBD2 (6 bases each). V was trimmed by 4 bases and J by 4 bases, leaving 16 bases between them. The CDR3 is made up of 15 amino acids. Germline V gene data show CDR1 as SGHRS and CDR2 as YFSETQ. As DNA, the CDR3 is TGCGCCAGCAGCCCCCCAGTGGGGGGCGCAGATACGCAGTATTTT. It codes for CASSPPVGGADTQYF.

The genes are TRBV28 and TRBJ2-1; the match to TRBD2 covers 8 bases. The CDR3 consists of 14 residues. V dropped 3 bases and J dropped 8; count of bases not matched to a gene: 6. Germline CDR1 and CDR2: MDHEN and SYDVKM. The CDR3 reads CASSFGTRGDEQFF. CDR3 nucleotides: TGTGCCAGCAGTTTTGGGACTAGGGGGGATGAGCAGTTCTTC.

The rearrangement joins TRBV5-1 to TRBJ2-1; D not resolved. The CDR3 is 14 amino acids. The V gene lost 0 bases and the J gene lost 2 bases, with 6 bases spanning the gap. Germline CDR1 is SGHRS and CDR2 is YFSETQ. CDR3 in amino acids: CASSLGTTYNEQFF. For the CDR3, the DNA is TGCGCCAGCAGCTTGGGGACCACCTACAATGAGCAGTTCTTC. Combining the CDR3 with reference TRBV5-1 and TRBJ2-1 gives the whole variable domain KAGVTQTPRYLIKTRGQQVTLSCSPISGHRSVSWYQQTPGQGLQFLFEYFSETQRNKGNFPGRFSGRQFSNSRSEMNVSTLELGDSALYLCASSLGTTYNEQFFGPGTRLTVL.

V usage is TRBV3-1 (or the pseudogene TRBV3-2) and J usage is TRBJ1-1; D is ambiguous. The V gene lost 1 base and the J gene lost 6 bases, with 9 bases spanning the gap. Germline loops: CDR1 LGHDT, CDR2 YNNKEL (reference sequence). This CDR3 comprises 13 residues. The chain's CDR3 is CASSQGSTPEAFF. In DNA, the CDR3 is TGTGCCAGCAGCCAAGGGTCCACCCCTGAAGCTTTCTTT.

V usage is TRBV15 and J usage is TRBJ1-1; D is ambiguous. V lost 2 bases to trimming and J lost 0 bases, with 10 bases between them. CDR3 length equals 15 residues. Germline V CDR1 and CDR2: LNHNV, YYDKDF (reference sequence). The CDR3 DNA is TGTGCCACCAGCAGACTGACACTTGTGAACACTGAAGCTTTCTTT. Its protein is CATSRLTLVNTEAFF.

This sequence joins TRBV27 and TRBJ1-4; 8 nucleotides match TRBD1. Germline values: CDR1 MNHEY, CDR2 SMNVEV (reference sequence). The trim removed 6 bases at V and 3 bases at J, leaving 6 bases unmatched. The CDR3 length is 15 residues. The CDR3 nucleotides are TGTGCCAGCAGGGACAGGGCTAGCGCTAATGAAAAACTGTTTTTT. This translates into CASRDRASANEKLFF.

This chain uses TRBV28 with TRBJ2-3, with D uncertain. The CDR3 sequence is 11 residues long. V was pared by 8 bases and J by 4 bases, with 7 bases between. Per germline, CDR1 MDHEN and CDR2 SYDVKM. In DNA, the CDR3 is TGTGCCAGCTCAGCCCCAGATACGCAGTATTTT. Encoded protein: CASSAPDTQYF.

The rearrangement uses TRBV3-1 (or the pseudogene TRBV3-2) and TRBJ1-3; TRBD1 matches 7 bases. Germline CDR1 LGHDT, CDR2 YNNKEL (reference sequence). The CDR3 sequence is 16 residues long. The junction had 3 bases not matched to a gene; V was cut back by 1 base and J by 0 bases. The CDR3 spells CASSQATGSSGNTIYF. The CDR3 DNA follows: TGTGCCAGCAGCCAAGCGACAGGGAGCTCTGGAAACACCATATATTTT.

The chain employs TRBV7-2 and TRBJ2-7; 10 bases are a match to TRBD1. J gave up 6 bases and V 1 base, and 9 bases lay outside the gene matches. Germline V CDR1 and CDR2: SGHTA, FQGNSA. CDR3 length equals 16 residues. CDR3 residues: CASSLDRDRGYSEQYF. CDR3 DNA sequence: TGTGCCAGCAGCTTAGACCGGGACAGGGGATATTCCGAGCAGTACTTC.

The rearrangement uses TRBV3-1 (or the pseudogene TRBV3-2) and TRBJ1-2; a possible D gene is TRBD1 (6 bases). The CDR3 runs to 13 residues. The germline V gene encodes CDR1 LGHDT and CDR2 YNNKEL (reference sequence). The germline V and J ends were trimmed by 4 bases and 5 bases, with 11 bases remaining between them. The CDR3, as DNA: TGTGCCAGCAGCCCGTTAACAGGGTATGGCTACACCTTC. Translated: CASSPLTGYGYTF.

Concerning this clone itself: Other nucleotide sequences from this sample produce the same CDR3. J is TRBJ2-7 and V is TRBV5-4; 11 bases agree with TRBD1. Germline V gives CDR1 SGHNT, CDR2 YYREEE (reference sequence). V lost 3 bases to trimming and J lost 2 bases; unmatched junction nucleotides: 1. The CDR3 is 14 amino acids. CDR3 nucleotide sequence: TGTGCCAGCAGCTCGGGACAGGGGGCCTACGAGCAGTACTTC. Translating gives CASSSGQGAYEQYF.

The chain joins TRBV4-2 to TRBJ2-7, with no clear D. With 0 bases removed from V and 4 bases from J, the gap between germline ends came to 7 bases. This CDR3 has 13 amino acids. Germline V gene sequence: CDR1 LGHNA, CDR2 YNFKEQ. The CDR3 DNA follows: TGTGCCAGCAGCCAAGATAGACATTACGAGCAGTACTTC. It is translated as CASSQDRHYEQYF.

V is TRBV7-2 and J is TRBJ2-1; D may be TRBD1 (7 bases). V was trimmed by 4 bases and J by 5 bases, leaving 15 bases between them. The CDR3 contains 15 residues. Germline CDR1 and CDR2: SGHTA and FQGNSA. This CDR3 reads CASSSIRGENNEQFF. In DNA, the CDR3 is TGTGCCAGCAGCTCCATCAGGGGGGAAAACAATGAGCAGTTCTTC.

This chain connects TRBV5-6 to TRBJ1-4; the D gene is possibly TRBD1 (5 bases). The CDR3 is 13 amino acids. Between the trimmed V and J ends, which lost 4 bases and 9 bases, there was a span of 13 bases. Germline CDR1 is SGHDT and CDR2 is YYEEEE. The CDR3 DNA follows: TGTGCCAGCAGCCCCGGGACCAGTCAAAAACTGTTTTTT. It codes for CASSPGTSQKLFF.

The chain carries TRBV9 and TRBJ1-1; D is possibly TRBD1 (5 bases). V was pared by 4 bases and J by 4 bases, with 17 bases between. Germline V gene sequence: CDR1 SGDLS, CDR2 YYNGEE. CDR3 size: 15 residues. CDR3 coding DNA: TGTGCCAGCAGCCCCCGTTCCAGGGAGGGCACTGAAGCTTTCTTT. Amino acids: CASSPRSREGTEAFF. The whole variable domain, filled in from reference TRBV9 and TRBJ1-1, reads DSGVTQTPKHLITATGQRVTLRCSPRSGDLSVYWYQQSLDQGLQFLIQYYNGEERAKGNILERFSAQQFPDLHSELNLSSLELGDSALYFCASSPRSREGTEAFFGQGTRLTVV.

The CDR3 loop reads CAWSVGTAAYEQYF. CDR3 DNA: TGTGCCTGGAGTGTGGGGACGGCAGCCTACGAGCAGTACTTC. This chain uses TRBV30 with TRBJ2-7; D tentatively reads TRBD1 or TRBD2 (5 bases each). V was trimmed by 0 bases and J by 2 bases, leaving 11 bases between them. Germline values: CDR1 GTSNPN, CDR2 SVGIG (reference sequence). CDR3 length: 14 residues.

For the CDR3, the DNA is TGTGCCAGCAGCCCCCTAGGGACAGGGGGTTTCGAGCAGTACTTC. Protein: CASSPLGTGGFEQYF. The V gene is TRBV27, the J gene TRBJ2-7; TRBD1 matches at 11 bases. V lost 6 bases and J lost 6; bases outside the gene matches: 10. CDR1 is MNHEY and CDR2 is SMNVEV in the germline V gene (reference sequence). This CDR3 is built from 15 residues.

The chain combines TRBV7-2 with TRBJ2-1; tentatively, D is TRBD2 (6 bases). From germline, CDR1 is SGHTA and CDR2 FQGNSA. The CDR3 runs to 15 residues. Trimming cost V 8 bases and J 1 base, with 15 bases left between them. In nucleotides, the CDR3 is TGTGCCAGCCTCTTAGCGGACCCGTCCTACAATGAGCAGTTCTTC. Translation: CASLLADPSYNEQFF. Full variable domain (remainder filled in from reference TRBV7-2 and TRBJ2-1): GAGVSQSPSNKVTEKGKDVELRCDPISGHTALYWYRQSLGQGLEFLIYFQGNSAPDKSGLPSDRFSAERTGGSVSTLTIQRTQQEDSAVYLCASLLADPSYNEQFFGPGTRLTVL.

The chain combines TRBV6-5 with TRBJ1-2, with D maybe TRBD1 (6 bases). The V end was cut by 5 bases, the J end by 2 bases, with 12 bases between. This CDR3 is 14 amino acids long. Germline V gene lookup returns CDR1 MNHEY and CDR2 SVGAGI. CDR3 sequence (DNA): TGTGCCAGCAGTCCTTCCGACAGGAACTATGGCTACACCTTC. Translated: CASSPSDRNYGYTF.

The chain employs TRBV28 and TRBJ1-3, with D unclear. The CDR3 length is 11 residues. Trimming stripped 6 bases from V and 4 bases from J, with 4 bases between. Germline V lookup: CDR1 MDHEN, CDR2 SYDVKM. CDR3 sequence: CASRFGNTIYF. CDR3 nucleotide sequence: TGTGCCAGCAGGTTCGGAAACACCATATATTTT.

The gene calls are TRBV9 and TRBJ1-2; D uncertain. CDR1 is SGDLS, CDR2 YYNGEE, per germline. This CDR3 spans 13 amino acids. The ends were cut back, 6 bases at V and 0 bases at J, with 9 bases in the middle. The CDR3 coding sequence is TGTGCCAGCAACCCCGGGACTAACTATGGCTACACCTTC. This gives the protein CASNPGTNYGYTF.

This rearrangement joins TRBV3-1 (or the pseudogene TRBV3-2) to TRBJ2-1, with 8 bases fitting TRBD1. Germline V gives CDR1 LGHDT, CDR2 YNNKEL (reference sequence). This CDR3 contains 15 residues. The trim removed 4 bases at V and 4 bases at J, leaving 6 bases unmatched. The chain's CDR3 is CASSLVGTGYNEQFF. CDR3 nucleotide sequence: TGTGCCAGCAGCCTTGTGGGGACAGGATACAATGAGCAGTTCTTC.

This clone was recorded at least ten times. The rearrangement links TRBV19 to TRBJ1-3, with a weak D call TRBD1 (5 bases). The CDR3 is made up of 15 amino acids. V was trimmed by 9 bases and J by 0 bases, leaving 15 bases between them. CDR1 LNHDA and CDR2 SQIVND come from the germline V gene (reference sequence). Here the CDR3 DNA reads TGTGCCAGCCTGAGGGGCCAGAGCTCTGGAAACACCATATATTTT. This codes for CASLRGQSSGNTIYF.

The genes are TRBV30 and TRBJ1-1; the D is unclear. Germline CDR1 and CDR2: GTSNPN and SVGIG (reference sequence). V was pared by 2 bases and J by 0 bases, with 7 bases between. The CDR3 has 13 residues. CDR3 DNA: TGTGCCTGGAGTTGGGCAATGAACACTGAAGCTTTCTTT. Translated, it gives CAWSWAMNTEAFF.